This record covers a single TCR beta chain. The target antigen is unknown. This record belongs to a study of shared clonotypes between healthy human individuals. Study background: Three plates each covered CD4 naive and memory; CD8 naive two, CD8 memory one.

Sequencing used immunoSEQ multiplex PCR; TCRdb keeps in-frame clones, though not all of them. The table includes roughly 1,100,000 clones, about three quarters detected once. In the CD4+ fraction, cells were divided into CD45RA+ naive and CD45RA-negative memory subsets. Germline loops: CDR1 MNHNS, CDR2 SASEGT. The ends were cut back, 7 bases at V and 2 bases at J, with 5 bases in the middle. The CDR3 consists of 11 residues. Findings and caveats of the study: Sequencing depth was expected to influence donor clonotype sharing.

The chain carries TRBV6-1 and TRBJ1-2; D remains unclear. The sequenced material came from memory CD4+ T cells sorted from blood. This sample's subset: CD45RA-negative fraction. This clonotype originated in a man aged 18 to 30 in good health. The chain's CDR3 is CASNGNYGYTF. The CDR3 nucleotides read TGTGCCAGCAATGGGAACTATGGCTACACCTTC.